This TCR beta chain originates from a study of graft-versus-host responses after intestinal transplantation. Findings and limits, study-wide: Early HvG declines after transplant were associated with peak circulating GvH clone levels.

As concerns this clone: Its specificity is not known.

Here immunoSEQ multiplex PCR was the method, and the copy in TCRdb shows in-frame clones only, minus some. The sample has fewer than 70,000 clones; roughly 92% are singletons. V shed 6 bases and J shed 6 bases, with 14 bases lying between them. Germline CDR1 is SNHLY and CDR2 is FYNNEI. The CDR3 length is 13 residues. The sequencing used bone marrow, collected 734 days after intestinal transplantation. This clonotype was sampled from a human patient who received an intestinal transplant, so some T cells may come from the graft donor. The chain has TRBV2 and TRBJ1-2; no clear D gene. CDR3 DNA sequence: TGTGCCAGCAGACCCGGGCCGTCCCATGGCTACACCTTC. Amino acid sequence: CASRPGPSHGYTF.